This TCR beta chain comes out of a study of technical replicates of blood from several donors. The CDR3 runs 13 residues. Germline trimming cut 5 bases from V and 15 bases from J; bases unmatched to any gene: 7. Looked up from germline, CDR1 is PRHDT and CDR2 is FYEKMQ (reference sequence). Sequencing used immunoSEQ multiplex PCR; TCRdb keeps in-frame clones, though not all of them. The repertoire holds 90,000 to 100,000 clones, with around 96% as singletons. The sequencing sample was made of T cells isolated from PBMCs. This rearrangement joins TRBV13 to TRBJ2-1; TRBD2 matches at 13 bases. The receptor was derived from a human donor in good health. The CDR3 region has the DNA TGTGCCAGCAGCCTAAGACTAGCGGGAGGTCTGTTCTTC. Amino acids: CASSLRLAGGLFF.